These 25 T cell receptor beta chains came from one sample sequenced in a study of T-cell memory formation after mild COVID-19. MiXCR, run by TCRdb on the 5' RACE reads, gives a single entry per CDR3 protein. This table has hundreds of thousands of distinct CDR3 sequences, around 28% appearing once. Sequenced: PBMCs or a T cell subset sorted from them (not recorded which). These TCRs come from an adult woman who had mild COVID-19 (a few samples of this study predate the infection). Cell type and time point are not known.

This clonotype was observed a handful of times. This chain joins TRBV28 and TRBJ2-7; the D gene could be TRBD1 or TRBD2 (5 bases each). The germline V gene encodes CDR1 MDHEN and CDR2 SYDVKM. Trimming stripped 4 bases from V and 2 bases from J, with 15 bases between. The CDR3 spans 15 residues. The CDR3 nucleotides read TGTGCCAGCAGTTCTATCCGGGACGCGCCCTACGAGCAGTACTTC. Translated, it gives CASSSIRDAPYEQYF.

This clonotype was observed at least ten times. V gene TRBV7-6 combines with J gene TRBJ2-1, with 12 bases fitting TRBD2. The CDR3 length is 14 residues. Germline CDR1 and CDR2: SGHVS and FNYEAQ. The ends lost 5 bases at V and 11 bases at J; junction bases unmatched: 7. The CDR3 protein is CASSPRLAGGQQFF. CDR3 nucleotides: TGTGCCAGCAGCCCACGTCTAGCGGGGGGGCAGCAGTTCTTC.

The DNA of the CDR3 is TGCAGTGCTATAGTGACTAGCGGGAGAAGGGCACCAGATACGCAGTATTTT. It is translated as CSAIVTSGRRAPDTQYF. The chain recombines TRBV20-1 with TRBJ2-3, with TRBD2 matching 12 bases. With V trimmed by 4 bases and J by 4 bases, 12 bases remained unmatched. Germline V gene data show CDR1 as DFQATT and CDR2 as SNEGSKA (reference sequence). There are 17 residues in the CDR3.

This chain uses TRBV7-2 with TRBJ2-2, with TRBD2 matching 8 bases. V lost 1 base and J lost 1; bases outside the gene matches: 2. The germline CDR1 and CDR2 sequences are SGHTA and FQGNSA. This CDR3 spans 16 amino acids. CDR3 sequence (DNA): TGTGCCAGCAGCTTAGTGGCGGGAGGGAACACCGGGGAGCTGTTTTTT. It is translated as CASSLVAGGNTGELFF.

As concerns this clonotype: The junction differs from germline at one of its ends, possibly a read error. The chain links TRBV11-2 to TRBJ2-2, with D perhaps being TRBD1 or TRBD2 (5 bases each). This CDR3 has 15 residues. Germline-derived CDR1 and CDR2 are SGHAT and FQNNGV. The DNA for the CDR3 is TGTGCCAGCAGGGGGATGGCAGGGAACACCGGGGAGCTATTTTTT. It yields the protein CASRGMAGNTGELFF.

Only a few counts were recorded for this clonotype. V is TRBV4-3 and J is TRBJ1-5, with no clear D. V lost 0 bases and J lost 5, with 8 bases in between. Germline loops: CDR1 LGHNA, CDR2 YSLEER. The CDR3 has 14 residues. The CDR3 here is CASSQEGRDQPQHF. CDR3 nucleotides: TGCGCCAGCAGCCAAGAAGGGCGGGATCAGCCCCAGCATTTT.

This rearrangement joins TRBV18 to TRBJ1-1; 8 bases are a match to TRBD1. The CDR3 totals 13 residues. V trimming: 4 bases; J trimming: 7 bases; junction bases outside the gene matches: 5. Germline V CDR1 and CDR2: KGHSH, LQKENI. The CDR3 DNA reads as TGTGCCAGCTCACTGAACAGGGGGGATGAAGCTTTCTTT. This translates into CASSLNRGDEAFF.

The CDR3 nucleotides are TGTGCCAGCAGCGTCCCTGGTAGCGGGAGGGCCAATGAGCAGTTCTTC. Translated, it gives CASSVPGSGRANEQFF. The rearrangement uses TRBV9 and TRBJ2-1; TRBD2 matches 11 bases. After removal of 2 bases from V and 6 bases from J, the junction contained 7 bases not matched to a gene. The CDR3 extends over 16 amino acids. The germline CDR1 and CDR2 sequences are SGDLS and YYNGEE.

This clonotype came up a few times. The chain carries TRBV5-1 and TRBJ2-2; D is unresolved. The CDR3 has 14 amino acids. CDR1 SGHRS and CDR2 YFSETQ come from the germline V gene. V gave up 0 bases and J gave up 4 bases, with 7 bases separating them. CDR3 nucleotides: TGCGCCAGCAGCTTGGAACGGACCACCGGGGAGCTGTTTTTT. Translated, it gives CASSLERTTGELFF.

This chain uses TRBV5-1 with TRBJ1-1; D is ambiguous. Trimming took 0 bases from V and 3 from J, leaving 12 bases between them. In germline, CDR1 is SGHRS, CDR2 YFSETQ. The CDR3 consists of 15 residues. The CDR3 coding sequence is TGCGCCAGCAGCTTGGAACGGGTCGGGTACACTGAAGCTTTCTTT. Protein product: CASSLERVGYTEAFF.

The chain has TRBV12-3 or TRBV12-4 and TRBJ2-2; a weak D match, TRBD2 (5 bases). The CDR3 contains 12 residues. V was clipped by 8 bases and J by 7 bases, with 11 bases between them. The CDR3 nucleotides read TGTGCCAGCGACTTTCGGGACGGGGAGCTGTTTTTT. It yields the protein CASDFRDGELFF.

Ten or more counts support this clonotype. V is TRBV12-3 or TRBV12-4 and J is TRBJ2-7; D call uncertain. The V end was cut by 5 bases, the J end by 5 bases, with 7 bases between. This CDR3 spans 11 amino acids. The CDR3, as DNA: TGTGCCAGCAGTAACCCCGACGAGCAGTACTTC. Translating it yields CASSNPDEQYF.

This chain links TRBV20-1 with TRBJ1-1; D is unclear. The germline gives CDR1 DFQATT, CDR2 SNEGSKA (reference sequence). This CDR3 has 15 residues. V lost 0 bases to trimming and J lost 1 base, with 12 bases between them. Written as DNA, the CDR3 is TGCAGTGCTAGAGAGGGCAGCTTACCGAACACTGAAGCTTTCTTT. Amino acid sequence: CSAREGSLPNTEAFF.

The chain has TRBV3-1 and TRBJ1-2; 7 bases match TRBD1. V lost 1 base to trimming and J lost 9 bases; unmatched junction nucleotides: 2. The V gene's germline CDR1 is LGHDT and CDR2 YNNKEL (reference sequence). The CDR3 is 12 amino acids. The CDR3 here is CASSQGQGSYTF. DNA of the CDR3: TGTGCCAGCAGCCAAGGACAGGGAAGCTACACCTTC.

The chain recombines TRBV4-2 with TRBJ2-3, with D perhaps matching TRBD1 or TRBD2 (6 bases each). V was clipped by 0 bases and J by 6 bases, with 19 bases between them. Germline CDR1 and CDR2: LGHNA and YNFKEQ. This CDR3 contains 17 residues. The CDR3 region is CASSQEWGASAFDTQYF. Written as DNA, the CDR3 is TGTGCCAGCAGCCAAGAGTGGGGGGCTAGCGCCTTCGATACGCAGTATTTT.

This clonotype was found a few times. CDR3 in amino acids: CSARENTGELFF. The CDR3 bases are TGCAGTGCCCGAGAGAACACCGGGGAGCTGTTTTTT. V gene TRBV20-1 combines with J gene TRBJ2-2; D call uncertain. Germline V gene lookup returns CDR1 DFQATT and CDR2 SNEGSKA (reference sequence). The CDR3 length is 12 residues. Deletions cut 6 bases from V and 1 base from J, with 6 bases between.

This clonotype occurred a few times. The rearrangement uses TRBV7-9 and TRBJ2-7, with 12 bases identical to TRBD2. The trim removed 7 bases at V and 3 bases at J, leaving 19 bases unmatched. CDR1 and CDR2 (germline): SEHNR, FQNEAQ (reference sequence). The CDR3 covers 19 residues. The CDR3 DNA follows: TGTGCCAGCACAGGCGGGACTAGCGGGTCAGCCACCGTCTTCTACGAGCAGTACTTC. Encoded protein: CASTGGTSGSATVFYEQYF.

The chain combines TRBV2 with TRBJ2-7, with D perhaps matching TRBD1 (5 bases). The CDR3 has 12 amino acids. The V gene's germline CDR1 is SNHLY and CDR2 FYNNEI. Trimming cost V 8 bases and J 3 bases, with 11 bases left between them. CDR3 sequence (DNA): TGTGCCAGCTTGACAGAGTACTACGAGCAGTACTTC. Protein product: CASLTEYYEQYF.

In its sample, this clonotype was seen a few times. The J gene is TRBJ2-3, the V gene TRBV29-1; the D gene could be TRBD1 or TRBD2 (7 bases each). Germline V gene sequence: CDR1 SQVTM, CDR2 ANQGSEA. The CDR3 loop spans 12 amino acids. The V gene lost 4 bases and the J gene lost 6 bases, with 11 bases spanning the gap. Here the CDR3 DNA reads TGCAGCGTTGGACAGGGAGGGGATACGCAGTATTTT. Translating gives CSVGQGGDTQYF.

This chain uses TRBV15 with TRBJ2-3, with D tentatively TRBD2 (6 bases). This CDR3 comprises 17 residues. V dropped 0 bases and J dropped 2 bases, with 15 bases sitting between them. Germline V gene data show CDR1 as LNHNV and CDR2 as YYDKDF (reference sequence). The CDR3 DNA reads TGTGCCACCAGCAGAGATTGGGGGACTCCTGCCACAGATACGCAGTATTTT. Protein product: CATSRDWGTPATDTQYF. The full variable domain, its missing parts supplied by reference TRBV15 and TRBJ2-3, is DAMVIQNPRYQVTQFGKPVTLSCSQTLNHNVMYWYQQKSSQAPKLLFHYYDKDFNNEADTPDNFQSRRPNTSFCFLDIRSPGLGDTAMYLCATSRDWGTPATDTQYFGPGTRLTVL.

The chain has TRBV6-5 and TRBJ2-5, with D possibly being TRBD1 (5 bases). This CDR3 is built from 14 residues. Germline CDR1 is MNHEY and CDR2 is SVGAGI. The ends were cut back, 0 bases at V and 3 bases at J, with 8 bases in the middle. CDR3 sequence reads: CASSYSGAKETQYF. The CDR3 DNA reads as TGTGCCAGCAGTTACTCAGGGGCGAAAGAGACCCAGTACTTC.

The CDR3 sequence is CASTRLEDRGNTEAFF. In nucleotides, the CDR3 is TGTGCCAGCACCCGGCTGGAAGACAGGGGGAACACTGAAGCTTTCTTT. The V gene is TRBV12-3 or TRBV12-4, the J gene TRBJ1-1, with 8 nucleotides matching TRBD1. The CDR3 contains 16 residues. V was pared by 7 bases and J by 1 base, with 11 bases of the junction left unmatched.

CDR3 sequence reads: CAIRPRGNTEAFF. The CDR3 nucleotides read TGTGCCATCAGGCCCCGGGGGAACACTGAAGCTTTCTTT. The rearrangement links TRBV10-3 to TRBJ1-1; D ambiguous. Germline V CDR1 and CDR2: ENHRY, SYGVKD. V was trimmed by 6 bases and J by 1 base, leaving 9 bases between them. CDR3 length equals 13 residues.

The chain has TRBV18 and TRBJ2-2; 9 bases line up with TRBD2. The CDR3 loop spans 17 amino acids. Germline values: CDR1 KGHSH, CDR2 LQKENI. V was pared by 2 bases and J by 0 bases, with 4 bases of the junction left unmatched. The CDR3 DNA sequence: TGTGCCAGCTCACCAGTTGGACTAGCGACGAACACCGGGGAGCTGTTTTTT. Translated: CASSPVGLATNTGELFF.

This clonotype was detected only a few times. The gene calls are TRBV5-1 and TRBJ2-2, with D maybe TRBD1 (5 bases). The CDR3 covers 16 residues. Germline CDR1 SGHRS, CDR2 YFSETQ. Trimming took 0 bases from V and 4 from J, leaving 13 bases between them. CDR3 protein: CASSLDQGPSTGELFF. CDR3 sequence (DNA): TGCGCCAGCAGCTTGGATCAGGGTCCGAGCACCGGGGAGCTGTTTTTT.